The 24 T cell receptor beta chains presented below share a single source sample, sequenced in a study of cytotoxic CD8 clonotypes in ibrutinib-treated CLL. Sequencing was performed with immunoSEQ multiplex PCR; in TCRdb, only in-frame clones are kept and a portion is missing. The sample has about 130,000 clones, approximately 83% seen once. Here the sequenced sample was PBMCs, taken after 24 months of ibrutinib treatment. Receptor source: a human donor with chronic lymphocytic leukemia.

V is TRBV6-6 and J is TRBJ1-5, with D uncertain. The CDR3 spans 16 residues. Germline-derived CDR1 and CDR2 are MNHNY and SVGAGI (reference sequence). V was clipped by 6 bases and J by 3 bases, with 18 bases between them. CDR3 DNA sequence: TGTGCCAGCAGCCCCCCGGACCGGTTTATCAATCAGCCCCAGCATTTT. This codes for CASSPPDRFINQPQHF.

CDR3 nucleotides: TGTGCCAGCAGTTCCCCGGGTAGCGGGAGAGAGACCCAGTACTTC. Its protein product is CASSSPGSGRETQYF. The chain joins TRBV27 to TRBJ2-5, with 9 bases identical to TRBD2. V was clipped by 4 bases and J by 4 bases; unmatched bases: 7. This CDR3 contains 15 residues. Per the germline V gene, CDR1 is MNHEY and CDR2 is SMNVEV (reference sequence).

CDR3 bases: TGTGCCAGCAGCGTGATAACAGGGGGCGGCGGGGAGCTGTTTTTT. Translating it yields CASSVITGGGGELFF. V usage is TRBV9 and J usage is TRBJ2-2; 9 bases align to TRBD1. Germline lookup yields CDR1 SGDLS and CDR2 YYNGEE. V was clipped by 2 bases and J by 7 bases; unmatched bases: 6. The CDR3 runs to 15 residues.

The chain combines TRBV4-3 with TRBJ2-2; D call uncertain. V shed 0 bases and J shed 4 bases, with 15 bases lying between them. Looked up from germline, CDR1 is LGHNA and CDR2 is YSLEER. The CDR3 consists of 17 residues. The CDR3 coding sequence is TGCGCCAGCAGCCAAGATGCTGTCAGAGGCGCCACCGGGGAGCTGTTTTTT. Its translation is CASSQDAVRGATGELFF.

The chain is built from TRBV6-6 and TRBJ2-1, with TRBD2 as a possible D gene (5 bases). CDR1 and CDR2 from the germline V gene are MNHNY and SVGAGI (reference sequence). The V end was cut by 7 bases, the J end by 3 bases, with 7 bases between. The CDR3 spans 12 residues. CDR3 DNA: TGTGCCAGCATGGGGAGCTACAATGAGCAGTTCTTC. This codes for CASMGSYNEQFF.

The V gene is TRBV7-8, the J gene TRBJ2-7; 7 nucleotides match TRBD1. V was pared by 5 bases and J by 0 bases, with 19 bases of the junction left unmatched. This CDR3 has 19 amino acids. The V gene's germline CDR1 is SGHVS and CDR2 FQNEAQ. CDR3 DNA sequence: TGTGCCAGCAGCCCGTTGGGACAGCTTCATTTCACAACCTCCTACGAGCAGTACTTC. Its protein is CASSPLGQLHFTTSYEQYF.

This clone was detected only a few times. Within the sample, other DNA sequences also encode this same CDR3. The chain combines TRBV14 with TRBJ2-7; no clear D gene. The germline CDR1 and CDR2 sequences are SGHDN and FVKESK. With 4 bases removed from V and 3 bases from J, the gap between germline ends came to 7 bases. CDR3 length: 12 residues. The CDR3 reads CASSPDRYEQYF. CDR3 in DNA: TGTGCCAGCAGCCCGGACCGCTACGAGCAGTACTTC.

The chain links TRBV11-2 to TRBJ2-1; 7 nucleotides agree with TRBD2. V shed 5 bases, J shed 8 bases, and the junction held 15 bases outside the gene matches. Germline lookup yields CDR1 SGHAT and CDR2 FQNNGV. This CDR3 is built from 16 residues. The CDR3 sequence: CASSPLGGGRFYEQFF. CDR3 DNA sequence: TGTGCCAGCAGCCCATTGGGAGGCGGGAGATTCTATGAGCAGTTCTTC.

The genes are TRBV28 and TRBJ1-5; D not resolved. The CDR3 is 13 amino acids. CDR1 is MDHEN, CDR2 SYDVKM, per germline. V was shortened by 2 bases and J by 0 bases, with 2 bases between the two germline ends. CDR3 in amino acids: CASSLASNQPQHF. DNA of the CDR3: TGTGCCAGCAGTTTAGCTAGCAATCAGCCCCAGCATTTT.

The chain couples TRBV7-2 to TRBJ2-7; D gene unclear. The CDR3 is 14 amino acids. In germline, CDR1 is SGHTA, CDR2 FQGNSA. Trimming removed 4 bases from V and 3 bases from J, with 13 bases in between. CDR3 nucleotides: TGTGCCAGCAGCTCGCCCCCGGGCAGCTACGAGCAGTACTTC. This translates into CASSSPPGSYEQYF. Filled out from reference TRBV7-2 and TRBJ2-7, the complete variable domain reads GAGVSQSPSNKVTEKGKDVELRCDPISGHTALYWYRQSLGQGLEFLIYFQGNSAPDKSGLPSDRFSAERTGGSVSTLTIQRTQQEDSAVYLCASSSPPGSYEQYFGPGTRLTVT.

This chain uses TRBV7-9 with TRBJ2-1; possible D gene TRBD2, 6 bases. Germline CDR1 reads SEHNR; CDR2 reads FQNEAQ (reference sequence). The CDR3 spans 15 residues. V was clipped by 2 bases and J by 6 bases, with 14 bases between them. CDR3 DNA: TGTGCCAGCAGCTTACCGGGACTCAGGATCAATGAGCAGTTCTTC. It codes for CASSLPGLRINEQFF. Filled out from reference TRBV7-9 and TRBJ2-1, the complete variable domain reads DTGVSQNPRHKITKRGQNVTFRCDPISEHNRLYWYRQTLGQGPEFLTYFQNEAQLEKSRLLSDRFSAERPKGSFSTLEIQRTEQGDSAMYLCASSLPGLRINEQFFGPGTRLTVL.

This clone was recorded a few times. The chain combines TRBV7-6 with TRBJ2-7, with D unresolved. Trimming shortened V by 0 bases and J by 6 bases, and 9 bases separated the two germline ends. The CDR3 is made up of 13 amino acids. Looked up from germline, CDR1 is SGHVS and CDR2 is FNYEAQ. CDR3 sequence: CASSLANHLEQYF. The DNA of the CDR3 is TGTGCCAGCAGCTTAGCGAACCACCTCGAGCAGTACTTC. Full variable domain (missing parts from reference TRBV7-6 and TRBJ2-7): GAGVSQSPRYKVTKRGQDVALRCDPISGHVSLYWYRQALGQGPEFLTYFNYEAQQDKSGLPNDRFSAERPEGSISTLTIQRTEQRDSAMYRCASSLANHLEQYFGPGTRLTVT.

This clone occurred once. This chain joins TRBV7-9 and TRBJ2-5; 8 bases match TRBD1. The CDR3 runs to 15 residues. V shed 1 base and J 1 base; nucleotides not matched to a gene: 2. Germline CDR1 and CDR2: SEHNR and FQNEAQ (reference sequence). The CDR3 here is CASSLGQGSQETQYF. The CDR3 nucleotides are TGTGCCAGCAGCTTAGGACAGGGGTCCCAAGAGACCCAGTACTTC.

The CDR3: CASSSWRALLTQNYEQYF. The CDR3 DNA is TGTGCCAGCAGTTCATGGAGGGCCCTCCTAACTCAAAACTACGAGCAGTACTTC. The chain combines TRBV27 with TRBJ2-7; D might be TRBD2 (6 bases). CDR1 is MNHEY and CDR2 is SMNVEV in the germline V gene (reference sequence). The CDR3 runs to 18 residues. V was trimmed by 4 bases and J by 3 bases, leaving 25 bases between them.

The rearrangement uses TRBV4-3 and TRBJ2-2, with D hard to call. Germline assignment: CDR1 LGHNA and CDR2 YSLEER. This CDR3 contains 13 residues. V lost 4 bases and J 2 bases, leaving 5 bases between the germline ends. CDR3 in amino acids: CASSLTNTGELFF. DNA for the CDR3: TGCGCCAGCAGCCTGACTAACACCGGGGAGCTGTTTTTT.

J is TRBJ2-7 and V is TRBV30; TRBD2 is a possible D gene (5 bases). In germline, CDR1 is GTSNPN, CDR2 SVGIG (reference sequence). CDR3 length: 11 amino acids. Deletions cut 5 bases from V and 3 bases from J, with 8 bases between. The CDR3 nucleotides read TGTGCCTGGGGACTGAGCTACGAGCAGTACTTC. As protein: CAWGLSYEQYF.

This chain connects TRBV5-1 to TRBJ2-2; TRBD1 or TRBD2 may be the D gene (8 bases each). The CDR3 extends over 16 amino acids. V was pared by 4 bases and J by 5 bases, with 18 bases between. Germline-derived CDR1 and CDR2 are SGHRS and YFSETQ. The CDR3: CASSAYSGDRTGELFF. Here the CDR3 DNA reads TGCGCCAGCAGCGCCTATAGCGGGGACAGGACCGGGGAGCTGTTTTTT.

The rearrangement joins TRBV9 to TRBJ2-3; TRBD2 matches 9 bases. The J segment lost 3 bases and the V segment lost 3 bases, leaving 5 bases of the junction unmatched. CDR1 is SGDLS, CDR2 YYNGEE, per germline. The CDR3 contains 15 residues. CDR3 DNA sequence: TGTGCCAGCAGCGATAGCGGGAGAATTACAGATACGCAGTATTTT. This sequence encodes CASSDSGRITDTQYF.

The chain is built from TRBV30 and TRBJ1-2; TRBD1 aligns across 7 bases. Trimming took 3 bases from V and 5 from J; bases not matched to a gene: 15. The CDR3 sequence is 16 residues long. Per the germline V gene, CDR1 is GTSNPN and CDR2 is SVGIG (reference sequence). CDR3 DNA: TGTGCCTGGAGGCGGACGAACAACAGGGGTTTGTATGGCTACACCTTC. It is translated as CAWRRTNNRGLYGYTF.

This chain connects TRBV28 to TRBJ2-6; D ambiguous. Trimming cost V 4 bases and J 1 base, with 8 bases left between them. The germline gives CDR1 MDHEN, CDR2 SYDVKM. The CDR3 has 15 amino acids. CDR3 protein: CASSSPFSGANVLTF. Here the CDR3 DNA reads TGTGCCAGCAGTTCCCCTTTTTCTGGGGCCAACGTCCTGACTTTC.

V gene TRBV27 combines with J gene TRBJ2-3; either TRBD1 or TRBD2 may fit D (5 bases each). The ends were cut back, 4 bases at V and 5 bases at J, with 22 bases in the middle. The germline CDR1 and CDR2 sequences are MNHEY and SMNVEV (reference sequence). The CDR3 is 17 residues long. The DNA of the CDR3 is TGTGCCAGCAGTTCCCTCTACCGGGACCTCCCAAGAGATACGCAGTATTTT. Amino acid sequence: CASSSLYRDLPRDTQYF.

This rearrangement joins TRBV5-1 to TRBJ2-1; D not resolved. The CDR3 has 13 residues. The germline CDR1 and CDR2 sequences are SGHRS and YFSETQ. V lost 1 base, J lost 8 bases, and 10 bases lay in between. The CDR3 here is CASSLTAPHEQFF. CDR3 sequence (DNA): TGCGCCAGCAGCTTGACGGCTCCCCATGAGCAGTTCTTC. Based on the CDR3 plus reference TRBV5-1 and TRBJ2-1, the full variable domain is KAGVTQTPRYLIKTRGQQVTLSCSPISGHRSVSWYQQTPGQGLQFLFEYFSETQRNKGNFPGRFSGRQFSNSRSEMNVSTLELGDSALYLCASSLTAPHEQFFGPGTRLTVL.

The CDR3, as DNA: TGCAGCGTTGAGGGGGGAGCACGACCAGTCACAGATACGCAGTATTTT. Translated, it gives CSVEGGARPVTDTQYF. This sequence joins TRBV29-1 and TRBJ2-3; a possible D gene is TRBD2 (6 bases). The germline gives CDR1 SQVTM, CDR2 ANQGSEA. CDR3 length: 16 amino acids. V was trimmed by 3 bases and J by 2 bases, leaving 18 bases between them.

The V call is TRBV27, the J call TRBJ2-7, with TRBD2 identical over 10 bases. V gave up 8 bases and J gave up 5 bases; unmatched junction bases: 6. The germline gives CDR1 MNHEY, CDR2 SMNVEV (reference sequence). This CDR3 has 13 residues. This CDR3 is CASRASGRHEQYF. CDR3 in DNA: TGTGCCAGCCGGGCTAGCGGGAGACACGAGCAGTACTTC.